This T cell receptor beta chain is drawn from a study of cytomegalovirus exposure and HLA in healthy donors. General observations from the study: In an earlier analysis, most TCR beta V segments were productive about 90% or about 30% of the time. Relative to the approximately 660-donor mean, N-insertions were reportedly fewer in an Asian-associated ancestry cluster in a later analysis.

This PCR relied on a set of 60 Vbeta primers and 13 Jbeta primers. Repertoires were generated with immunoSEQ multiplex PCR, while TCRdb's copy carries only in-frame clones and drops some. The data hold roughly 140,000 clones, with 79% observed a single time. This clone turned up a few times. Its antigen remains unidentified. The CDR3 extends over 15 amino acids. From germline, CDR1 is SQVTM and CDR2 ANQGSEA. V was pared by 4 bases and J by 9 bases, with 10 bases of the junction left unmatched. Sequenced material: PBMCs. The genes are TRBV29-1 and TRBJ2-1; 12 bases fit TRBD2. The sequence was obtained from a man aged 50-60 years in good health and CMV-seropositive. CDR3 amino acids: CSVVPNLAGGLEQFF. CDR3 sequence (DNA): TGCAGCGTTGTCCCGAATCTAGCGGGAGGGCTTGAGCAGTTCTTC.